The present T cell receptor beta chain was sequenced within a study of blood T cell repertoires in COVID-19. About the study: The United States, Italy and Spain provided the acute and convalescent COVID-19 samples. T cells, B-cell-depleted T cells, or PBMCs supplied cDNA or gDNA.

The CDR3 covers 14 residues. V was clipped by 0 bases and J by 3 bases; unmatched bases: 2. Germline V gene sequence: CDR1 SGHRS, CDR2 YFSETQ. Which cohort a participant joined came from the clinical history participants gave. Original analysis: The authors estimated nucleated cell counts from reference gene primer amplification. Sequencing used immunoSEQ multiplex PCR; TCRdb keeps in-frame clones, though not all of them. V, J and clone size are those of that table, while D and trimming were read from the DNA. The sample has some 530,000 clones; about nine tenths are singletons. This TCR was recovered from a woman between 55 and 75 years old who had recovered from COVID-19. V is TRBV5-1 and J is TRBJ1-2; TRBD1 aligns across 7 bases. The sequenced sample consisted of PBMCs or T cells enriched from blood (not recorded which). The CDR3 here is CASSLATGDYGYTF. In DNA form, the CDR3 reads TGCGCCAGCAGCTTGGCCACAGGGGACTATGGCTACACCTTC.